This T cell receptor (beta chain) stems from a study of OX40 agonist ivuxolimab in advanced cancers. The wider study: Having had anti-PD-1, anti-PD-L1 or anti-CTLA-4 therapy before was allowed, and roughly 40% had some.

Points from the study as a whole: Among the lowest peripheral clonal expansion occurred in 0.1-3.0 mg/kg partial responders.

Remarks on this clone: Its antigen is still unknown.

Generated by immunoSEQ multiplex PCR, the TCRdb table keeps only in-frame clones and is missing some. This sample has 55,000 to 75,000 clones, with 91% found just once. The CDR3 has 13 amino acids. Germline V lookup: CDR1 SGHNT, CDR2 YENEEA. Trimming pared 3 bases from V and 6 bases from J, leaving 8 bases between. This sequence was found in an adult with an advanced solid tumor such as melanoma, head and neck, liver or kidney cancer. The rearrangement joins TRBV11-3 to TRBJ2-2, with D perhaps matching TRBD2 (6 bases). Sequencing was performed on CD4+ or CD8+ T cells sorted from blood, taken in a trial of the OX40 agonist ivuxolimab. The CDR3 protein is CASSFTGAGELFF. The CDR3 DNA is TGTGCCAGCAGCTTCACGGGGGCCGGGGAGCTGTTTTTT. Together with reference TRBV11-3 and TRBJ2-2, the CDR3 gives the full variable domain: EAGVVQSPRYKIIEKKQPVAFWCNPISGHNTLYWYLQNLGQGPELLIRYENEEAVDDSQLPKDRFSAERLKGVDSTLKIQPAELGDSAVYLCASSFTGAGELFFGEGSRLTVL.